The clone carrying this T cell receptor (beta chain) was seen only once. Its target is unknown. The PCR ran on 60 Vbeta and 13 Jbeta primers. The assay was immunoSEQ multiplex PCR, and TCRdb's table has in-frame clones only and misses some. This repertoire shows 200,000 to 250,000 clones, over 65% found once; its top ten account for 0.63%. The data derive from a study of cytomegalovirus exposure and HLA in healthy donors. Study-wide points: The authors judged a highly shared variant cluster likely a sequencing artifact.

The sequence was collected from a man in his late teens or twenties in good health and CMV-seronegative. Specimen: PBMCs.

The CDR3 DNA reads as TGTGCCAGCAGCGCCGGGATGAATGAGCAGTTCTTC. Amino acids: CASSAGMNEQFF. The chain couples TRBV9 to TRBJ2-1; D possibly corresponds to TRBD2 (5 bases). Germline CDR1 SGDLS, CDR2 YYNGEE. The CDR3 has 12 residues. V dropped 3 bases and J dropped 7 bases, with 8 bases sitting between them.